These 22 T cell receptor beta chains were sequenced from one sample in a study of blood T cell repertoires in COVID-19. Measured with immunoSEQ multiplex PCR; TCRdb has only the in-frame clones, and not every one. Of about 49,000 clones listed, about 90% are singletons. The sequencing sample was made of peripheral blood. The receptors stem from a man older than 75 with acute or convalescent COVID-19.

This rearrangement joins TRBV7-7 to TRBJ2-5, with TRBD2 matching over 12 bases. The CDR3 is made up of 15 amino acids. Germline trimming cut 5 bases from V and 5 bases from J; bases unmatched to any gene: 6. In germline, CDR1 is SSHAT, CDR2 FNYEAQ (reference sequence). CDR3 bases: TGTGCCAGCAGCCCGAGACTAGCGGGGGTTGAGACCCAGTACTTC. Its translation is CASSPRLAGVETQYF.

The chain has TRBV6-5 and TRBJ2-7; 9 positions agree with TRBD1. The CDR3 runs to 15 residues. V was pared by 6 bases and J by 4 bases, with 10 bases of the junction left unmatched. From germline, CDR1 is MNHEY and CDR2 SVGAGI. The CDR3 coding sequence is TGTGCCAGCAGATCCGCGGACAGGGGATTGTACGAGCAGTACTTC. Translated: CASRSADRGLYEQYF.

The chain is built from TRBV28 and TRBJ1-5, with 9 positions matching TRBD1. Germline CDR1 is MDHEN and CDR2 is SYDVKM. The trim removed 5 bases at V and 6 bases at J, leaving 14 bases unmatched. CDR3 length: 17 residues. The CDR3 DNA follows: TGTGCCAGCAGTCGGGTTCTATGGGGGACAGGGTCTCAGCCCCAGCATTTT. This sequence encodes CASSRVLWGTGSQPQHF.

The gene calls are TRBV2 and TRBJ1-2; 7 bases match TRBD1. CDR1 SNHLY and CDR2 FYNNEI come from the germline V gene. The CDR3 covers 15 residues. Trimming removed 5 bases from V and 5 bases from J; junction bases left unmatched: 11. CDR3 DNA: TGTGCCAGCAGTTTGACCGGACAGGACCGATATGGCTACACCTTC. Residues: CASSLTGQDRYGYTF.

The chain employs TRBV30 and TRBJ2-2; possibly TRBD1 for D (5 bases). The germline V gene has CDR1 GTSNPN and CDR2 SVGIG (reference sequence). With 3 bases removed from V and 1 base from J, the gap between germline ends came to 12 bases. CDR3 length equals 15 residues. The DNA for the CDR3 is TGTGCCTGGAGCCGTGGGGCGTGGAACACCGGGGAGCTGTTTTTT. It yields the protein CAWSRGAWNTGELFF.

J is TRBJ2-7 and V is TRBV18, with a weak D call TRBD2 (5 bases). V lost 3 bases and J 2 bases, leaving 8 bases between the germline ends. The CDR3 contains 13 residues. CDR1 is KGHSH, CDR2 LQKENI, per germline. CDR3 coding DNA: TGTGCCAGCTCACCCGGACTGACCTACGAGCAGTACTTC. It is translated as CASSPGLTYEQYF.

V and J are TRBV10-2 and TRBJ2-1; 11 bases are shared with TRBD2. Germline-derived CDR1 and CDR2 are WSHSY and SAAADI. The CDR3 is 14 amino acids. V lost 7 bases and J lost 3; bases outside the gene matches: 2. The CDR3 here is CASTLAGGYNEQFF. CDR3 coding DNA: TGCGCCAGCACCCTAGCGGGGGGCTACAATGAGCAGTTCTTC.

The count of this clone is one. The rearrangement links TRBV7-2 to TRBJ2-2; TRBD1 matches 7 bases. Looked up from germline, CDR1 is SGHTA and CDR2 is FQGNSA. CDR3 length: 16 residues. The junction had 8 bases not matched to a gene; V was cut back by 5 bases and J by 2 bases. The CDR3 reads CASSGQTGINTGELFF. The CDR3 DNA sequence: TGTGCCAGCAGCGGACAGACAGGGATTAACACCGGGGAGCTGTTTTTT. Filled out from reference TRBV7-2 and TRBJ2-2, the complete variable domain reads GAGVSQSPSNKVTEKGKDVELRCDPISGHTALYWYRQSLGQGLEFLIYFQGNSAPDKSGLPSDRFSAERTGGSVSTLTIQRTQQEDSAVYLCASSGQTGINTGELFFGEGSRLTVL.

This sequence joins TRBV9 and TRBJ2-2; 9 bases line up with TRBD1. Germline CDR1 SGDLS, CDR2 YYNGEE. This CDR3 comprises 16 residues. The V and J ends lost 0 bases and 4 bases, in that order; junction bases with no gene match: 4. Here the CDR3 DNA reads TGTGCCAGCAGCGTAGTAACAGGGGGCAGCACCGGGGAGCTGTTTTTT. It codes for CASSVVTGGSTGELFF.

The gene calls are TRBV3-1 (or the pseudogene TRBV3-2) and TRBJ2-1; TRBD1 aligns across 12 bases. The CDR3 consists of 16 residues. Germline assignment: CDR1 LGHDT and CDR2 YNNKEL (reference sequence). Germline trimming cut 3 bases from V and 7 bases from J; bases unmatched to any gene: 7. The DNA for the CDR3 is TGTGCCAGCAGCCATTCCGGGACAGGGGGCTTTAATGAGCAGTTCTTC. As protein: CASSHSGTGGFNEQFF.

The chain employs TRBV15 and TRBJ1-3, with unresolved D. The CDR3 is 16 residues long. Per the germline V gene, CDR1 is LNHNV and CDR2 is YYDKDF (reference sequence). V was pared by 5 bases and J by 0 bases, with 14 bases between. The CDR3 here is CATSRQRLSSGNTIYF. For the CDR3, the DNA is TGTGCCACCAGCCGCCAGCGGTTGAGCTCTGGAAACACCATATATTTT.

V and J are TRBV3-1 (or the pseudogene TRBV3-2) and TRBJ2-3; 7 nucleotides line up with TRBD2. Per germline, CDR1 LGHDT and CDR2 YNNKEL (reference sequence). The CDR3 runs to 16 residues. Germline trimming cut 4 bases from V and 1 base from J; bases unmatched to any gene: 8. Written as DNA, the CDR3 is TGTGCCAGCAGCCGAGGCGGGCTAGCGGGCACAGATACGCAGTATTTT. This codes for CASSRGGLAGTDTQYF.

CDR3 in DNA: TGTGCCATCAGTGAACAACAGGTCTATGGCTACACCTTC. This encodes CAISEQQVYGYTF. This chain links TRBV10-3 with TRBJ1-2, with a weak D call TRBD1 (5 bases). Germline assignment: CDR1 ENHRY and CDR2 SYGVKD. Trimming took off 3 bases at V and 4 bases at J, with 9 bases between the two ends. This CDR3 is 13 amino acids long.

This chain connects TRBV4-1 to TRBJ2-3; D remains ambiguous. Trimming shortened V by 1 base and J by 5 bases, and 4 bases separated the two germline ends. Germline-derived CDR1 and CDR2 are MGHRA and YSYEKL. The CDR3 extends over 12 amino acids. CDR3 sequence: CASSQVQDTQYF. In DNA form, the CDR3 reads TGCGCCAGCAGCCAAGTTCAAGATACGCAGTATTTT.

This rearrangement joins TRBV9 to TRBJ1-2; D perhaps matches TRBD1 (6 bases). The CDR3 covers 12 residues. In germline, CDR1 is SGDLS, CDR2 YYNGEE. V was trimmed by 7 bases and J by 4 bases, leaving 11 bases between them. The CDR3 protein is CASWGGGYGYTF. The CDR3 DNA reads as TGTGCCAGCTGGGGAGGGGGCTATGGCTACACCTTC.

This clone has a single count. In DNA, the CDR3 is TGCGCCAGCAGCTTGGCCTCAGGCCATAACTATGGCTACACCTTC. Protein product: CASSLASGHNYGYTF. V gene TRBV5-1 combines with J gene TRBJ1-2; no reliable D call. Germline V gene sequence: CDR1 SGHRS, CDR2 YFSETQ. The ends were cut back, 0 bases at V and 1 base at J, with 10 bases in the middle. The CDR3 totals 15 residues.

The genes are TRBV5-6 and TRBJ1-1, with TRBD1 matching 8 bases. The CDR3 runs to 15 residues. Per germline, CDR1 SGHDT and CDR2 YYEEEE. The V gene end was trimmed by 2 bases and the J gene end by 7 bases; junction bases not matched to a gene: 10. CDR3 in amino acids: CASSFGTGTAFEAFF. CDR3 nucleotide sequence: TGTGCCAGCAGCTTCGGGACAGGCACGGCGTTTGAAGCTTTCTTT.

CDR3 nucleotides: TGTGCCAGCAGCTGGACAGGGGGCCGCTACTACGAGCAGTACTTC. Translating gives CASSWTGGRYYEQYF. The chain uses TRBV7-2 and TRBJ2-7; 11 bases map to TRBD1. In germline, CDR1 is SGHTA, CDR2 FQGNSA. CDR3 length equals 15 residues. With V trimmed by 4 bases and J by 3 bases, 5 bases remained unmatched. Variable domain in full (rest from reference TRBV7-2 and TRBJ2-7): GAGVSQSPSNKVTEKGKDVELRCDPISGHTALYWYRQSLGQGLEFLIYFQGNSAPDKSGLPSDRFSAERTGGSVSTLTIQRTQQEDSAVYLCASSWTGGRYYEQYFGPGTRLTVT.

CDR3 coding DNA: TGTGCCAGTAGACCGGGACAGACAACCCCCGAGCAGTACTTC. Translation: CASRPGQTTPEQYF. J is TRBJ2-7 and V is TRBV19, with TRBD1 matching 7 bases. Trimming at V came to 6 bases and at J to 6 bases, leaving 11 bases not matched to a gene. Germline V gives CDR1 LNHDA, CDR2 SQIVND (reference sequence). The CDR3 loop spans 14 amino acids.

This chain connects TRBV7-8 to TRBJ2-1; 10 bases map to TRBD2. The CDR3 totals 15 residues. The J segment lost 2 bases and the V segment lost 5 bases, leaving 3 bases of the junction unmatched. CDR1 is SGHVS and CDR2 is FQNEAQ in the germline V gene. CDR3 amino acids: CASSRAGGPYNEQFF. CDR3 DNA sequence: TGTGCCAGCAGCCGAGCGGGGGGGCCCTACAATGAGCAGTTCTTC.

The CDR3 DNA is TGTGCCAGTAGTCCACAGGTTAGCACAGATACGCAGTATTTT. It translates to CASSPQVSTDTQYF. V is TRBV19 and J is TRBJ2-3; a weak D match, TRBD1 (5 bases). There are 14 residues in the CDR3. Trimming took 5 bases from V and 0 from J, leaving 9 bases between them. Germline V gene sequence: CDR1 LNHDA, CDR2 SQIVND (reference sequence).

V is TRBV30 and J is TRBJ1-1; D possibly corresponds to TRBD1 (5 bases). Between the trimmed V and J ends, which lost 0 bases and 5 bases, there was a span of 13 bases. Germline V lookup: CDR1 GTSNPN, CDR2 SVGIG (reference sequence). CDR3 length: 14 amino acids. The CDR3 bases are TGTGCCTGGAGTGTACCCGGGGGTTTGACTGAAGCTTTCTTT. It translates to CAWSVPGGLTEAFF. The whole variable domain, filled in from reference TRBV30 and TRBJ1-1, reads SQTIHQWPATLVQPVGSPLSLECTVEGTSNPNLYWYRQAAGRGLQLLFYSVGIGQISSEVPQNLSASRPQDRQFILSSKKLLLSDSGFYLCAWSVPGGLTEAFFGQGTRLTVV.